What follows are 2 T cell receptor beta chains derived from one specimen sequenced in a study of OX40 agonist ivuxolimab in advanced cancers. Generated by immunoSEQ multiplex PCR, the TCRdb table keeps only in-frame clones and is missing some. The sample has tens of thousands of clones, around 87% seen once. Material: CD4+ or CD8+ T cells sorted from blood, obtained in a trial of the OX40 agonist ivuxolimab. The source is an adult with an advanced solid tumor such as melanoma, head and neck, liver or kidney cancer.

The CDR3 loop is CASSSGSVGNTIYF. CDR3 nucleotide sequence: TGTGCCAGCAGCTCTGGGTCAGTTGGAAACACCATATATTTT. The chain recombines TRBV7-3 with TRBJ1-3; D remains unclear. CDR1 and CDR2 from the germline V gene are SGHTA and FQGTGA. V gave up 4 bases and J gave up 3 bases, with 10 bases separating them. CDR3 length equals 14 residues. Full variable domain (outside the CDR3, taken from reference TRBV7-3 and TRBJ1-3): GAGVSQTPSNKVTEKGKYVELRCDPISGHTALYWYRQSLGQGPEFLIYFQGTGAADDSGLPNDRFFAVRPEGSVSTLKIQRTERGDSAVYLCASSSGSVGNTIYFGEGSWLTVV.

J is TRBJ2-1 and V is TRBV19; D gene uncertain. CDR1 is LNHDA and CDR2 is SQIVND in the germline V gene (reference sequence). V lost 9 bases, J lost 0 bases, and 15 bases lay in between. The CDR3 spans 15 residues. CDR3 amino acids: CASRQASRSYNEQFF. The DNA for the CDR3 is TGTGCCAGCCGCCAAGCCTCCCGCTCCTACAATGAGCAGTTCTTC.